A single sample gave rise to the 29 T cell receptor beta chains below, sequenced in a study of radiation and T cells in renal cell carcinoma. Indicated time point: baseline pretreatment blood. Indicated treatment: 15 Gy SBRT to primary tumor, nephrectomy 4 weeks later. Generated by immunoSEQ multiplex PCR, the TCRdb table keeps only in-frame clones and is missing some. In the table there are around 140,000 clones, approximately 87% of which are singletons. Here the sequenced sample was blood, taken from a patient whose treatment included radiotherapy and nephrectomy. The receptors were sampled from a woman aged 45-60 years with renal cell carcinoma.

This clone has more than one count but fewer than ten. CDR3 sequence: CASSSPENTEAFF. The CDR3 DNA sequence: TGCGCCAGCAGTTCCCCGGAGAACACTGAAGCTTTCTTT. This chain links TRBV5-1 with TRBJ1-1; no definite D call. The CDR3 runs 13 residues. Trimming cost V 5 bases and J 1 base, with 9 bases left between them. CDR1 and CDR2 (germline): SGHRS, YFSETQ.

The V gene is TRBV9, the J gene TRBJ2-2; 7 bases agree with TRBD2. The CDR3 spans 14 residues. Germline values: CDR1 SGDLS, CDR2 YYNGEE. CDR3: CATGLAVNTGELFF. The CDR3 DNA follows: TGTGCTACCGGGCTAGCGGTTAACACCGGGGAGCTGTTTTTT.

The V call is TRBV7-9, the J call TRBJ2-2; 8 positions agree with TRBD1. Germline loops: CDR1 SEHNR, CDR2 FQNEAQ (reference sequence). The CDR3 covers 15 residues. V lost 5 bases, J lost 2 bases, and 4 bases stayed unmatched. The DNA of the CDR3 is TGTGCCAGCAGCCTGGGACAGGACAACACCGGGGAGCTGTTTTTT. As protein: CASSLGQDNTGELFF. The whole variable domain, filled in from reference TRBV7-9 and TRBJ2-2, reads DTGVSQNPRHKITKRGQNVTFRCDPISEHNRLYWYRQTLGQGPEFLTYFQNEAQLEKSRLLSDRFSAERPKGSFSTLEIQRTEQGDSAMYLCASSLGQDNTGELFFGEGSRLTVL.

The chain carries TRBV6-5 and TRBJ1-5; D may be TRBD1 (6 bases). The CDR3 runs 14 residues. V was pared by 7 bases and J by 5 bases, with 15 bases between. Germline CDR1 reads MNHEY; CDR2 reads SVGAGI. The CDR3, as DNA: TGTGCCAGCACTCCGGCAGGGGAGCATCAGCCCCAGCATTTT. The encoded protein is CASTPAGEHQPQHF.

This CDR3 reads CASSRGAQSSTDTQYF. The CDR3 nucleotides read TGCGCCAGCAGCCGGGGAGCACAATCTAGCACAGATACGCAGTATTTT. This sequence joins TRBV5-1 and TRBJ2-3; maybe TRBD2 (5 bases). V was pared by 4 bases and J by 0 bases, with 15 bases between. This CDR3 region has 16 residues. Germline CDR1 is SGHRS and CDR2 is YFSETQ.

The chain links TRBV28 to TRBJ2-7, with 9 bases that match TRBD2. Trimming took 3 bases from V and 5 from J; bases not matched to a gene: 11. The CDR3 length is 16 residues. Germline values: CDR1 MDHEN, CDR2 SYDVKM. Here the CDR3 DNA reads TGTGCCAGCAGTTTCCTAGCGGGATCCCAGGTAGACGAGCAGTACTTC. Translated, it gives CASSFLAGSQVDEQYF.

The rearrangement links TRBV21-1 to TRBJ1-2; the table's D call TRBD1 went unverified against the DNA. TRBV21-1 is a recognized pseudogene. The CDR3 is made up of 12 amino acids. CDR3 region: CATAPDWYGYTF. CDR3 nucleotide sequence: TGTGCCACCGCCCCAGATTGGTATGGCTACACCTTC.

Of note for this clone: The sample has other DNA sequences that encode this CDR3 too. The chain couples TRBV25-1 to TRBJ2-7; 8 bases are shared with TRBD2. This CDR3 spans 13 amino acids. Germline V gene data show CDR1 as MGHDK and CDR2 as SYGVNS. V dropped 4 bases and J dropped 2; count of bases not matched to a gene: 1. This CDR3 reads CASSAAGAYEQYF. CDR3 DNA: TGTGCCAGCAGTGCAGCGGGAGCCTACGAGCAGTACTTC.

This sequence joins TRBV29-1 and TRBJ2-3; possible D gene TRBD2, 6 bases. Germline V gene sequence: CDR1 SQVTM, CDR2 ANQGSEA. This CDR3 is 13 amino acids long. V was cut by 7 bases and J by 6 bases, with 17 bases left in between. CDR3 sequence reads: CSAENSGADTQYF. In DNA form, the CDR3 reads TGCAGCGCCGAGAATAGCGGTGCGGATACGCAGTATTTT.

This chain links TRBV14 with TRBJ2-2; 14 bases align to TRBD2. CDR3 length equals 16 residues. Trimming removed 4 bases from V and 5 bases from J; junction bases left unmatched: 3. CDR1 and CDR2 (germline): SGHDN, FVKESK. CDR3 coding DNA: TGTGCCAGCAGCCGTGGGACTAGCGGGAGTACCGGGGAGCTGTTTTTT. Translating gives CASSRGTSGSTGELFF.

The chain carries TRBV6-5 and TRBJ1-5, with D perhaps matching TRBD1 (5 bases). Trimming pared 6 bases from V and 0 bases from J, leaving 12 bases between. Germline-derived CDR1 and CDR2 are MNHEY and SVGAGI. This CDR3 has 15 amino acids. CDR3 coding DNA: TGTGCCAGCAGCCGAAGACAGTATAGCAATCAGCCCCAGCATTTT. It codes for CASSRRQYSNQPQHF.

J is TRBJ1-5 and V is TRBV14, with TRBD1 matching 7 bases. CDR1 SGHDN and CDR2 FVKESK come from the germline V gene. The CDR3 contains 17 residues. V was pared by 1 base and J by 0 bases, with 6 bases of the junction left unmatched. Here the CDR3 reads CASSQARQGRSNQPQHF. The CDR3 DNA reads TGTGCCAGCAGCCAAGCCAGACAGGGACGTAGCAATCAGCCCCAGCATTTT.

V is TRBV5-4 and J is TRBJ2-2; D gene ambiguous. The V gene's germline CDR1 is SGHNT and CDR2 YYREEE (reference sequence). Trimming pared 0 bases from V and 7 bases from J, leaving 7 bases between. The CDR3 contains 13 residues. CDR3 sequence reads: CASSLEKHGELFF. The CDR3 region has the DNA TGTGCCAGCAGCTTGGAAAAACACGGGGAGCTGTTTTTT. The whole variable domain, filled in from reference TRBV5-4 and TRBJ2-2, reads ETGVTQSPTHLIKTRGQQVTLRCSSQSGHNTVSWYQQALGQGPQFIFQYYREEENGRGNFPPRFSGLQFPNYSSELNVNALELDDSALYLCASSLEKHGELFFGEGSRLTVL.

This chain links TRBV5-1 with TRBJ2-7; D may be TRBD2 (5 bases). The V end was cut by 4 bases, the J end by 4 bases, with 12 bases between. The CDR3 runs to 13 residues. The germline gives CDR1 SGHRS, CDR2 YFSETQ. The CDR3 spells CASSREGVYEQYF. CDR3 in DNA: TGCGCCAGCAGCCGCGAGGGTGTATACGAGCAGTACTTC.

The chain combines TRBV7-2 with TRBJ2-3; 8 positions agree with TRBD2. The germline V gene has CDR1 SGHTA and CDR2 FQGNSA. The CDR3 is 15 amino acids. V lost 5 bases, J lost 2 bases, and 6 bases stayed unmatched. CDR3 residues: CASSPRTSPTDTQYF. The DNA for the CDR3 is TGTGCCAGCAGCCCGCGGACTAGCCCCACAGATACGCAGTATTTT. Complete variable domain (other parts from reference TRBV7-2 and TRBJ2-3): GAGVSQSPSNKVTEKGKDVELRCDPISGHTALYWYRQSLGQGLEFLIYFQGNSAPDKSGLPSDRFSAERTGGSVSTLTIQRTQQEDSAVYLCASSPRTSPTDTQYFGPGTRLTVL.

A single count supports this clone. The chain uses TRBV6-1 and TRBJ1-6; D not certain. The CDR3 is 15 amino acids. Germline loops: CDR1 MNHNS, CDR2 SASEGT. V dropped 6 bases and J dropped 10 bases, with 19 bases sitting between them. The CDR3 is CASSETKTRNSPLHF. CDR3 bases: TGTGCCAGCAGCGAAACCAAGACCAGGAACTCACCCCTCCACTTT.

The CDR3 nucleotides are TGCGCCAGCAGCTTGGCCGGCCAGACTGGGGAGGCTGAAGCTTTCTTT. It is translated as CASSLAGQTGEAEAFF. The chain links TRBV5-1 to TRBJ1-1; D is ambiguous. CDR1 is SGHRS, CDR2 YFSETQ, per germline. V was trimmed by 0 bases and J by 6 bases, leaving 18 bases between them. This CDR3 is built from 16 residues.

This sequence joins TRBV28 and TRBJ1-1; D ambiguous. CDR3 length: 15 residues. Germline assignment: CDR1 MDHEN and CDR2 SYDVKM. V was clipped by 6 bases and J by 3 bases, with 17 bases between them. The CDR3 sequence: CASRISGGKDTEAFF. The CDR3 coding sequence is TGTGCCAGCAGAATCTCCGGCGGGAAGGACACTGAAGCTTTCTTT. The full variable domain, with the rest looked up from reference TRBV28 and TRBJ1-1, is DVKVTQSSRYLVKRTGEKVFLECVQDMDHENMFWYRQDPGLGLRLIYFSYDVKMKEKGDIPEGYSVSREKKERFSLILESASTNQTSMYLCASRISGGKDTEAFFGQGTRLTVV.

This clone has a handful of counts. The rearrangement joins TRBV4-1 to TRBJ1-2, with D possibly matching TRBD1 (6 bases). Deletions cut 0 bases from V and 4 bases from J, with 12 bases between. The CDR3 spans 15 residues. Germline V gene sequence: CDR1 MGHRA, CDR2 YSYEKL. In DNA form, the CDR3 reads TGCGCCAGCAGCCAAGAGGGTCGGGGGGCCTATGGCTACACCTTC. Translating gives CASSQEGRGAYGYTF.

The chain links TRBV5-1 to TRBJ1-2, with a tentative D call TRBD1 (6 bases). Germline V gives CDR1 SGHRS, CDR2 YFSETQ. The CDR3 spans 15 residues. Trimming stripped 2 bases from V and 1 base from J, with 12 bases between. The CDR3 DNA sequence: TGCGCCAGCAGCTTATGGGACACCTTTAACTATGGCTACACCTTC. Protein sequence: CASSLWDTFNYGYTF.

Concerning this clone itself: This same CDR3 is encoded by further DNA sequences in the sample. The rearrangement uses TRBV5-1 and TRBJ2-2, with TRBD2 as a possible D gene (5 bases). The germline gives CDR1 SGHRS, CDR2 YFSETQ. The CDR3 covers 13 residues. The V end was cut by 0 bases, the J end by 6 bases, with 6 bases between. The CDR3 region has the DNA TGCGCCAGCAGCTTGGTCGGGGCCGGGGAGCTGTTTTTT. As protein: CASSLVGAGELFF. Full variable domain (outside the CDR3, taken from reference TRBV5-1 and TRBJ2-2): KAGVTQTPRYLIKTRGQQVTLSCSPISGHRSVSWYQQTPGQGLQFLFEYFSETQRNKGNFPGRFSGRQFSNSRSEMNVSTLELGDSALYLCASSLVGAGELFFGEGSRLTVL.

The rearrangement joins TRBV7-2 to TRBJ2-7, with D maybe TRBD1 (6 bases). The CDR3 length is 14 residues. V dropped 2 bases and J dropped 5 bases, with 13 bases sitting between them. The germline V gene encodes CDR1 SGHTA and CDR2 FQGNSA. The CDR3 bases are TGTGCCAGCAGCTTAAATACAGGGTCCGACGAGCAGTACTTC. It is translated as CASSLNTGSDEQYF.

The CDR3 coding sequence is TGTGCCAGCAGAGCCGGGACAGCCAACACCGGGGAGCTGTTTTTT. Translation gives CASRAGTANTGELFF. V and J are TRBV25-1 and TRBJ2-2; 7 bases are a match to TRBD1. Germline V CDR1 and CDR2: MGHDK, SYGVNS. The CDR3 extends over 15 amino acids. Losses at the gene ends were 6 bases for V and 2 bases for J; bases not matched to a gene: 6.

The V call is TRBV7-2, the J call TRBJ1-5, with D hard to call. Trimming took 0 bases from V and 0 from J, leaving 9 bases between them. The V gene's germline CDR1 is SGHTA and CDR2 FQGNSA. This CDR3 is built from 16 residues. As DNA, the CDR3 is TGTGCCAGCAGCTTAGCGGGCGGGTATAGCAATCAGCCCCAGCATTTT. Protein: CASSLAGGYSNQPQHF.

The chain recombines TRBV5-1 with TRBJ2-5; possibly TRBD2 for D (6 bases). CDR1 and CDR2 from the germline V gene are SGHRS and YFSETQ. The CDR3 contains 14 residues. Trimming left V 5 bases short and J 4 bases short, with 15 bases between. For the CDR3, the DNA is TGCGCCAGCAGTTCGCCGGGAGTGGGAGAGACCCAGTACTTC. Its protein is CASSSPGVGETQYF.

The genes are TRBV9 and TRBJ2-7; D gene unclear. Germline V lookup: CDR1 SGDLS, CDR2 YYNGEE. The CDR3 sequence is 13 residues long. The V end lost 4 bases, the J end lost 5 bases, and 13 bases lay between the germline ends. The CDR3 is CASSLSRMDEQYF. CDR3 bases: TGTGCCAGCAGCCTTAGCAGAATGGACGAGCAGTACTTC.

This clone was observed a single time. The chain links TRBV7-2 to TRBJ2-7; D possibly corresponds to TRBD1 (5 bases). The CDR3 totals 14 residues. The ends were cut back, 3 bases at V and 2 bases at J, with 11 bases in the middle. Germline V gene lookup returns CDR1 SGHTA and CDR2 FQGNSA. In nucleotides, the CDR3 is TGTGCCAGCAGCTTCGGACGGACAACCTACGAGCAGTACTTC. Residues: CASSFGRTTYEQYF.

The chain joins TRBV7-9 to TRBJ2-5; 11 bases are shared with TRBD2. CDR3 length: 16 residues. J gave up 1 base and V 5 bases, and 6 bases lay outside the gene matches. CDR1 is SEHNR, CDR2 FQNEAQ, per germline (reference sequence). The CDR3 nucleotides read TGTGCCAGCAGCCTCACTAGCGGGAGTTTCCAAGAGACCCAGTACTTC. This sequence encodes CASSLTSGSFQETQYF.

V usage is TRBV9 and J usage is TRBJ1-2, with 10 bases fitting TRBD1. The CDR3 runs 15 residues. Germline trimming cut 0 bases from V and 6 bases from J; bases unmatched to any gene: 5. CDR1 and CDR2 (germline): SGDLS, YYNGEE. The CDR3 protein is CASSVDRTGGNGYTF. The CDR3 DNA follows: TGTGCCAGCAGCGTAGACCGGACAGGGGGAAATGGCTACACCTTC. The full variable domain, with the rest looked up from reference TRBV9 and TRBJ1-2, is DSGVTQTPKHLITATGQRVTLRCSPRSGDLSVYWYQQSLDQGLQFLIQYYNGEERAKGNILERFSAQQFPDLHSELNLSSLELGDSALYFCASSVDRTGGNGYTFGSGTRLTVV.